Given below is one T cell receptor beta chain in context. Only in-frame clones appear in the TCRdb table, and some are missing; sequencing was by immunoSEQ multiplex PCR. The sample includes fewer than 500,000 clones, 80% to 95% of them seen just once. The sample originates from a study of control samples from healthy donors and cancer patients. The CDR3 loop spans 11 amino acids. Germline-derived CDR1 and CDR2 are MNHEY and SVGEGT. Trimming left V 5 bases short and J 11 bases short, with 12 bases between. Sequencing was carried out using PBMCs. This chain uses TRBV6-2 or TRBV6-3 with TRBJ1-1; D call uncertain. The TCR sequence derives from a man aged 35-49 years with head and neck cancer. The CDR3 sequence: CASSPNSRAFF. The CDR3 DNA sequence: TGTGCCAGCAGTCCGAACTCGAGGGCTTTCTTT.